What follows are 27 T cell receptor beta chains derived from one specimen sequenced in a study of blood T cell repertoires in COVID-19. TCRdb's table, derived via immunoSEQ multiplex PCR, lists solely in-frame clones and lacks some. The data hold about 280,000 clones, with about nine tenths observed a single time. Sequencing used peripheral blood. The receptor set was obtained from a woman between 25 and 40 years old with COVID-19, enrolled during active disease.

This chain joins TRBV7-9 and TRBJ2-7; a possible D gene is TRBD1 (6 bases). The CDR3 is made up of 16 amino acids. Per germline, CDR1 SEHNR and CDR2 FQNEAQ (reference sequence). The V and J ends lost 1 base and 5 bases respectively, with 18 bases between them. The CDR3: CASSLEARGRANEQYF. The CDR3 DNA follows: TGTGCCAGCAGCTTAGAGGCCAGGGGCCGGGCGAACGAGCAGTACTTC. Complete variable domain (other parts from reference TRBV7-9 and TRBJ2-7): DTGVSQNPRHKITKRGQNVTFRCDPISEHNRLYWYRQTLGQGPEFLTYFQNEAQLEKSRLLSDRFSAERPKGSFSTLEIQRTEQGDSAMYLCASSLEARGRANEQYFGPGTRLTVT.

The genes are TRBV5-4 and TRBJ2-1, with 7 bases identical to TRBD2. Per germline, CDR1 SGHNT and CDR2 YYREEE (reference sequence). There are 14 residues in the CDR3. Germline trimming cut 9 bases from V and 0 bases from J; bases unmatched to any gene: 6. CDR3 in DNA: TGTGCCACGTACGGGGGGATCTCCTACAATGAGCAGTTCTTC. Translation gives CATYGGISYNEQFF. Supplemented by reference TRBV5-4 and TRBJ2-1, the full variable domain reads ETGVTQSPTHLIKTRGQQVTLRCSSQSGHNTVSWYQQALGQGPQFIFQYYREEENGRGNFPPRFSGLQFPNYSSELNVNALELDDSALYLCATYGGISYNEQFFGPGTRLTVL.

The chain is built from TRBV2 and TRBJ2-3; D call uncertain. Trimming stripped 4 bases from V and 6 bases from J, with 5 bases between. Germline values: CDR1 SNHLY, CDR2 FYNNEI. The CDR3 is 11 residues long. The CDR3 DNA is TGTGCCAGCAGTGGAGGCGATACGCAGTATTTT. This sequence encodes CASSGGDTQYF.

In nucleotides, the CDR3 is TGTGCCAGCAGCTTGGTTCCAGGGGGCGTTGGGGGCGGGGAGCTGTTTTTT. This gives the protein CASSLVPGGVGGGELFF. The chain links TRBV5-4 to TRBJ2-2, with 8 nucleotides matching TRBD1. Germline V gene lookup returns CDR1 SGHNT and CDR2 YYREEE (reference sequence). V lost 0 bases to trimming and J lost 7 bases; unmatched junction nucleotides: 11. The CDR3 is made up of 17 amino acids. The full variable domain, its missing parts supplied by reference TRBV5-4 and TRBJ2-2, is ETGVTQSPTHLIKTRGQQVTLRCSSQSGHNTVSWYQQALGQGPQFIFQYYREEENGRGNFPPRFSGLQFPNYSSELNVNALELDDSALYLCASSLVPGGVGGGELFFGEGSRLTVL.

The CDR3 DNA reads TGTGCCAGCAGCCCAAGGACAGGCGGGAACACTGAAGCTTTCTTT. Translation gives CASSPRTGGNTEAFF. V and J are TRBV11-2 and TRBJ1-1; 7 nucleotides align to TRBD1. CDR1 is SGHAT and CDR2 is FQNNGV in the germline V gene. Trimming took 5 bases from V and 1 from J; bases not matched to a gene: 7. This CDR3 is built from 15 residues.

V is TRBV6-6 and J is TRBJ1-1, with 9 bases matching TRBD1. This CDR3 is 15 amino acids long. Germline V gene sequence: CDR1 MNHNY, CDR2 SVGAGI (reference sequence). The V and J ends lost 6 bases and 1 base, in that order; junction bases with no gene match: 6. The CDR3 sequence is CASSHGGQGNTEAFF. CDR3 in DNA: TGTGCCAGCAGCCATGGGGGACAGGGGAACACTGAAGCTTTCTTT.

The rearrangement joins TRBV5-1 to TRBJ2-1, with 12 bases aligning to TRBD2. Germline-derived CDR1 and CDR2 are SGHRS and YFSETQ. This CDR3 comprises 19 residues. V trimming: 7 bases; J trimming: 5 bases; junction bases outside the gene matches: 19. CDR3 sequence: CASRTSLAGGPLGDNEQFF. CDR3 DNA sequence: TGCGCCAGCCGTACGTCCCTAGCGGGGGGGCCTCTAGGGGACAATGAGCAGTTCTTC.

The chain combines TRBV25-1 with TRBJ2-1, with TRBD1 as a possible D gene (5 bases). CDR3 length: 13 amino acids. V shed 2 bases and J shed 9 bases, with 11 bases lying between them. The germline V gene has CDR1 MGHDK and CDR2 SYGVNS. CDR3 nucleotides: TGTGCCAGCAGTGAACAAGGGGTGAGTGAGCAGTTCTTC. As protein: CASSEQGVSEQFF.

The V gene is TRBV9, the J gene TRBJ2-7; D ambiguous. Germline CDR1 reads SGDLS; CDR2 reads YYNGEE. V gave up 10 bases and J gave up 12 bases, with 14 bases separating them. The CDR3 consists of 9 residues. The CDR3 DNA is TGTGCCGGCCTAGAAATCAGGTACTTC. Encoded protein: CAGLEIRYF.

On this clone itself: The CDR3 does not close with the conserved phenylalanine or tryptophan, likely indicating a read error. It is unclear where the CDR3 begins or ends on the DNA, so no DNA is shown, and the CDR3 is as TCRdb lists it. V usage is TRBV5-7 and J usage is TRBJ1-4. TRBV5-7 has ORF status, its function being uncertain. The CDR3 length is 8 residues, termini included. CDR3: CASSLIIL.

This chain uses TRBV13 with TRBJ2-7, with a possible D match to TRBD2 (5 bases). With 5 bases removed from V and 1 base from J, the gap between germline ends came to 12 bases. Germline CDR1 reads PRHDT; CDR2 reads FYEKMQ (reference sequence). This CDR3 contains 14 residues. CDR3 loop: CASSQSGRSYEQYF. The CDR3 DNA is TGTGCCAGCAGCCAGAGCGGTAGATCCTACGAGCAGTACTTC.

V usage is TRBV21-1 and J usage is TRBJ1-5; the DNA was not compared with TRBD1, the D call given in the table. TRBV21-1 is tagged as a pseudogene. This CDR3 has 17 amino acids. CDR3 region: CASTTGSTFPRNQPQHF. CDR3 DNA: TGTGCCAGCACCACCGGTTCGACATTTCCACGGAATCAGCCCCAGCATTTT.

A remark on this clone: It may be a read error: a sequence one base away is much more abundant. The chain employs TRBV11-2 and TRBJ1-1; 9 bases align to TRBD1. This CDR3 has 13 residues. V trimming: 4 bases; J trimming: 3 bases; junction bases outside the gene matches: 0. Germline V gene data show CDR1 as SGHAT and CDR2 as FQNNGV. CDR3 bases: TGTGCCAGCAGCTGGACAGGGGACACTGAAGCTTTCTTT. This translates into CASSWTGDTEAFF.

This clone was detected a few times. CDR3 region: CASSRGQGNGYTF. In nucleotides, the CDR3 is TGTGCCAGCAGCCGGGGACAGGGGAATGGCTACACCTTC. This chain connects TRBV3-1 (or the pseudogene TRBV3-2) to TRBJ1-2; 10 positions agree with TRBD1. V lost 4 bases and J lost 6; bases outside the gene matches: 2. CDR3 size: 13 residues. CDR1 and CDR2 from the germline V gene are LGHDT and YNNKEL (reference sequence).

V usage is TRBV7-6 and J usage is TRBJ1-3; TRBD1 matches at 8 bases. This CDR3 has 14 residues. The germline V gene encodes CDR1 SGHVS and CDR2 FNYEAQ. V shed 2 bases, J shed 4 bases, and the junction held 1 base outside the gene matches. Here the CDR3 reads CASSLQGAGNTIYF. The DNA of the CDR3 is TGTGCCAGCAGCTTACAGGGGGCAGGAAACACCATATATTTT.

This sequence joins TRBV27 and TRBJ1-2; D call uncertain. Germline V gene lookup returns CDR1 MNHEY and CDR2 SMNVEV (reference sequence). This CDR3 region has 15 residues. Trimming left V 5 bases short and J 3 bases short, with 16 bases between. The CDR3 region is CASSPFTRPYYGYTF. As DNA, the CDR3 is TGTGCCAGCAGTCCCTTCACGAGGCCCTACTATGGCTACACCTTC.

The chain employs TRBV2 and TRBJ1-2, with TRBD1 as a possible D gene (6 bases). CDR3 length: 15 amino acids. V was trimmed by 5 bases and J by 3 bases, leaving 16 bases between them. Germline V gene data show CDR1 as SNHLY and CDR2 as FYNNEI. In nucleotides, the CDR3 is TGTGCCAGCAGTCCAGGGGTCGGCATTGACTATGGCTACACCTTC. Protein: CASSPGVGIDYGYTF.

This rearrangement joins TRBV24-1 to TRBJ2-2; 8 bases match TRBD1. Germline V gene data show CDR1 as KGHDR and CDR2 as SFDVKD. The CDR3 length is 17 residues. J gave up 1 base and V 4 bases, and 7 bases lay outside the gene matches. The CDR3 reads CATSEHHGTGNTGELFF. The CDR3 coding sequence is TGTGCCACCAGTGAGCATCATGGGACAGGGAACACCGGGGAGCTGTTTTTT.

CDR3 amino acids: CASSYSRDKLDYEQYF. CDR3 nucleotide sequence: TGTGCCAGCAGTTACTCCCGGGACAAGTTGGACTACGAGCAGTACTTC. V and J are TRBV6-5 and TRBJ2-7; maybe TRBD1 (6 bases). The V and J ends lost 0 bases and 3 bases respectively, with 15 bases between them. CDR3 size: 16 residues. Germline values: CDR1 MNHEY, CDR2 SVGAGI.

This clone was found a few times. The V call is TRBV5-6, the J call TRBJ2-5; unclear D gene. Germline V gene sequence: CDR1 SGHDT, CDR2 YYEEEE. V gave up 8 bases and J gave up 3 bases, with 8 bases separating them. CDR3 length equals 11 residues. For the CDR3, the DNA is TGTGCCAGTCGACGGGAAGAGACCCAGTACTTC. Residues: CASRREETQYF.

J is TRBJ1-2 and V is TRBV6-1, with D perhaps TRBD1 (5 bases). With 2 bases removed from V and 4 bases from J, the gap between germline ends came to 17 bases. The CDR3 spans 16 residues. Germline-derived CDR1 and CDR2 are MNHNS and SASEGT. CDR3 bases: TGTGCCAGCAGTGAACCCCCGAAGGACACCTTCTATGGCTACACCTTC. Its protein is CASSEPPKDTFYGYTF.

This sequence joins TRBV2 and TRBJ2-5; 7 bases align to TRBD1. V lost 6 bases to trimming and J lost 6 bases; unmatched junction nucleotides: 10. Germline V gives CDR1 SNHLY, CDR2 FYNNEI. The CDR3 has 14 amino acids. The CDR3 nucleotides are TGTGCCAGCAGGCCTGACAGGGTCGGGCAGACCCAGTACTTC. It specifies CASRPDRVGQTQYF.

J is TRBJ2-7 and V is TRBV14, with 7 bases matching TRBD2. V lost 4 bases and J lost 7; bases outside the gene matches: 16. The germline V gene has CDR1 SGHDN and CDR2 FVKESK. This CDR3 comprises 16 residues. This CDR3 is CASSPRDYGPSREQYF. DNA for the CDR3: TGTGCCAGCAGCCCCCGGGACTATGGTCCCTCGCGGGAGCAGTACTTC. Variable domain in full (rest from reference TRBV14 and TRBJ2-7): EAGVTQFPSHSVIEKGQTVTLRCDPISGHDNLYWYRRVMGKEIKFLLHFVKESKQDESGMPNNRFLAERTGGTYSTLKVQPAELEDSGVYFCASSPRDYGPSREQYFGPGTRLTVT.

The rearrangement links TRBV7-2 to TRBJ2-1; the match to TRBD2 covers 12 bases. Germline CDR1 reads SGHTA; CDR2 reads FQGNSA. Trimming cost V 4 bases and J 8 bases; bases outside gene matches: 9. The CDR3 extends over 16 amino acids. The CDR3 coding sequence is TGTGCCAGCAGCTCCTGGACTAGCGGGGTGGGCGATGAGCAGTTCTTC. It specifies CASSSWTSGVGDEQFF.

The V gene is TRBV6-1, the J gene TRBJ1-4; D perhaps matches TRBD1 (5 bases). CDR1 is MNHNS and CDR2 is SASEGT in the germline V gene. With 4 bases removed from V and 8 bases from J, the gap between germline ends came to 20 bases. The CDR3 covers 16 residues. The CDR3 DNA reads TGTGCCAGCAGTGTTGGTTGGGGCCGAATTGGAGAAAAACTGTTTTTT. It translates to CASSVGWGRIGEKLFF.

DNA of the CDR3: TGTGCCAGCAGTGATAAACTCCGAAACACTGAAGCTTTCTTT. It translates to CASSDKLRNTEAFF. The rearrangement joins TRBV6-1 to TRBJ1-1; D unclear. Germline lookup yields CDR1 MNHNS and CDR2 SASEGT. The CDR3 runs to 14 residues. Trimming pared 3 bases from V and 2 bases from J, leaving 10 bases between.

J is TRBJ2-7 and V is TRBV5-1; D is uncertain. Trimming shortened V by 2 bases and J by 3 bases, and 9 bases separated the two germline ends. Germline V CDR1 and CDR2: SGHRS, YFSETQ. This CDR3 comprises 13 residues. CDR3 nucleotide sequence: TGCGCCAGCAGCTTTAACAGCCGCTACGAGCAGTACTTC. Its translation is CASSFNSRYEQYF.